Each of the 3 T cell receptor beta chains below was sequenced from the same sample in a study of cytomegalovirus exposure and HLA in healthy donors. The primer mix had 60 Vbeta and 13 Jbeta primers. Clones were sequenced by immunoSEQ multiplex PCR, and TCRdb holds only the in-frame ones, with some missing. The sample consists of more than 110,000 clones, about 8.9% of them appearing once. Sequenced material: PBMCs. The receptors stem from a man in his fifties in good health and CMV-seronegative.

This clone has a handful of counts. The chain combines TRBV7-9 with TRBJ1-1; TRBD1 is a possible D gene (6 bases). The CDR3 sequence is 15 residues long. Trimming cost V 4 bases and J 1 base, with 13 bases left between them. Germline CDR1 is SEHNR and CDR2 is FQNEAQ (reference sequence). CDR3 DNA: TGTGCCAGCAGCTCCCACACACAGGGGAACACTGAAGCTTTCTTT. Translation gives CASSSHTQGNTEAFF.

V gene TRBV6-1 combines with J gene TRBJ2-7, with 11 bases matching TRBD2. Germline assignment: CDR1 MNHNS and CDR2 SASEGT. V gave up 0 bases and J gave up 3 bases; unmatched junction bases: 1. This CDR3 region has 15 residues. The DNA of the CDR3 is TGTGCCAGCAGTGAAGCGCTAGCGGGGGGCTACGAGCAGTACTTC. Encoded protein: CASSEALAGGYEQYF.

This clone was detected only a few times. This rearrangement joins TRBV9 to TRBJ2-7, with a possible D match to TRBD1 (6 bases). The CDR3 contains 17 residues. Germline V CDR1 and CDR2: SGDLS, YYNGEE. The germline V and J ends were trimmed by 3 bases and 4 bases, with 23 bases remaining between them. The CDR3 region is CASSAKGVGARQYEQYF. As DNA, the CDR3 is TGTGCCAGCAGCGCAAAAGGGGTGGGGGCGAGACAATACGAGCAGTACTTC.